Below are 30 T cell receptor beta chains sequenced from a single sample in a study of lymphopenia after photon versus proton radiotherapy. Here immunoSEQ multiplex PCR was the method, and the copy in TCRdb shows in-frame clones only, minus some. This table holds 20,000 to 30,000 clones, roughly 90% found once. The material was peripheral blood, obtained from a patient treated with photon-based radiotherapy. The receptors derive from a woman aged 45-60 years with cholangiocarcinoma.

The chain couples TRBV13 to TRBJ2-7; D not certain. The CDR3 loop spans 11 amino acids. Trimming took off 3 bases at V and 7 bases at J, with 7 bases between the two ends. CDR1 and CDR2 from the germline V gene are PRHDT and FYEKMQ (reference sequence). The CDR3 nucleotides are TGTGCCAGCAGCTTCTCCAGTGAGCAGTACTTC. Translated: CASSFSSEQYF.

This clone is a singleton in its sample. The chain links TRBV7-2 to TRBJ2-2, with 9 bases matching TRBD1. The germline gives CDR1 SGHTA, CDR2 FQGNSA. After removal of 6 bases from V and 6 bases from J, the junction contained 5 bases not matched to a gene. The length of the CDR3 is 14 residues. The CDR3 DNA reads TGTGCCAGCAGGGGGACAGGGATAGCCGGGGAGCTGTTTTTT. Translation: CASRGTGIAGELFF.

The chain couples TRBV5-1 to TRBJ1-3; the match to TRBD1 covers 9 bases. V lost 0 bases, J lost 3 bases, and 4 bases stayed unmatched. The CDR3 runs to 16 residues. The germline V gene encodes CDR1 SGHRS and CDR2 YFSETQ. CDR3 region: CASSLAGTGFGNTIYF. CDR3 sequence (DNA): TGCGCCAGCAGCTTGGCCGGGACAGGGTTTGGAAACACCATATATTTT.

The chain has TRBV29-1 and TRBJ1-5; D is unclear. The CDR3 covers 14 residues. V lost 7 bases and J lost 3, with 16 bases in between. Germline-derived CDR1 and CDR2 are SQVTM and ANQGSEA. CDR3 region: CSAGLRLINQPQHF. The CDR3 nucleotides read TGCAGCGCCGGACTTAGACTGATCAATCAGCCCCAGCATTTT. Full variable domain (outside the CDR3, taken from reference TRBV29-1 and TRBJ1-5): SAVISQKPSRDICQRGTSLTIQCQVDSQVTMMFWYRQQPGQSLTLIATANQGSEATYESGFVIDKFPISRPNLTFSTLTVSNMSPEDSSIYLCSAGLRLINQPQHFGDGTRLSIL.

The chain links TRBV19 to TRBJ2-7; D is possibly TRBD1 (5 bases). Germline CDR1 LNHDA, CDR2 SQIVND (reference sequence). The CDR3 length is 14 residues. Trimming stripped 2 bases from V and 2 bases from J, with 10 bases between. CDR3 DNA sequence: TGTGCCAGTAGTATAAGTAGACAGACCTACGAGCAGTACTTC. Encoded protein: CASSISRQTYEQYF.

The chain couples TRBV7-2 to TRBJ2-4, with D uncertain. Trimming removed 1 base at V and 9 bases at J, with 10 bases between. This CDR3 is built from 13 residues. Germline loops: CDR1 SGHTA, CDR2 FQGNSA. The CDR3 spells CASSLGGQPIQYF. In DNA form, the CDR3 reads TGTGCCAGCAGCTTAGGCGGCCAGCCCATTCAGTACTTC.

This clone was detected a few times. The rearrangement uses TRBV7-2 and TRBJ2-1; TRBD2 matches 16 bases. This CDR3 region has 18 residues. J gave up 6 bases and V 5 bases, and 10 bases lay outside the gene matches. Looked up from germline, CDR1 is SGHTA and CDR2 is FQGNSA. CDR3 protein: CASSNPPGLAGGINEQFF. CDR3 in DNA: TGTGCCAGCAGCAATCCCCCGGGACTAGCGGGGGGGATCAATGAGCAGTTCTTC.

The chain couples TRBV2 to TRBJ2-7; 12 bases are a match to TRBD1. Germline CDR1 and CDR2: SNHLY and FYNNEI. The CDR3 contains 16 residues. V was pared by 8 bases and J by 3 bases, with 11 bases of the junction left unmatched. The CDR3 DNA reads TGTGCCAGCGGGGGGACAGGGGGCGACTCCTTCTACGAGCAGTACTTC. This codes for CASGGTGGDSFYEQYF.

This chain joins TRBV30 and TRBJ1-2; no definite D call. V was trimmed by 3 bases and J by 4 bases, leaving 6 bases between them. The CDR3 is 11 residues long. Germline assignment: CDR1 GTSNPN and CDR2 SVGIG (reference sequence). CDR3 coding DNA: TGTGCCTGGAGGCAGTTCTATGGCTACACCTTC. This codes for CAWRQFYGYTF.

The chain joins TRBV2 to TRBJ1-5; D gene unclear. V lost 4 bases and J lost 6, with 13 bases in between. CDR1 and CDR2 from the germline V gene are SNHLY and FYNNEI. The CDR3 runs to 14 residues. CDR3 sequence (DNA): TGTGCCAGCAGTGCCGGAGGGCCGGCTCAGCCCCAGCATTTT. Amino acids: CASSAGGPAQPQHF. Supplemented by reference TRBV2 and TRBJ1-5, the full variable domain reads EPEVTQTPSHQVTQMGQEVILRCVPISNHLYFYWYRQILGQKVEFLVSFYNNEISEKSEIFDDQFSVERPDGSNFTLKIRSTKLEDSAMYFCASSAGGPAQPQHFGDGTRLSIL.

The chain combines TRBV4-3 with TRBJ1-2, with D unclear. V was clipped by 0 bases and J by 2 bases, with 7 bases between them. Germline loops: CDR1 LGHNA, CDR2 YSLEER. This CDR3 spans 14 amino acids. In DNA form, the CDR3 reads TGCGCCAGCAGCCAAGATTCGGGAAACTATGGCTACACCTTC. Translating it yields CASSQDSGNYGYTF.

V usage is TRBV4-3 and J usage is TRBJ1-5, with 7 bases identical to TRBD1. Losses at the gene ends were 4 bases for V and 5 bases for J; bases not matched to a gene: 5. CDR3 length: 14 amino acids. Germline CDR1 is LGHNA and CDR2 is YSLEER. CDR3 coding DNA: TGCGCCAGCAGCCTCACAGGGGAGGATCAGCCCCAGCATTTT. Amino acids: CASSLTGEDQPQHF.

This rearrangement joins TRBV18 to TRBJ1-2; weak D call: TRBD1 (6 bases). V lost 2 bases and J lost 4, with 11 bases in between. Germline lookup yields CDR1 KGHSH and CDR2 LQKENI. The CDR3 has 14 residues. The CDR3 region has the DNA TGTGCCAGCTCACCAGGTGCAGGGGCCTATGGCTACACCTTC. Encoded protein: CASSPGAGAYGYTF.

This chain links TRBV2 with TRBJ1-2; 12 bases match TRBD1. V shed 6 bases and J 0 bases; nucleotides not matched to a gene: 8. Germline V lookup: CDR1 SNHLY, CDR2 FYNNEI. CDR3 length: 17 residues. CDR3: CASSIRGTGGPNYGYTF. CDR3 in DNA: TGTGCCAGCAGCATCCGAGGGACAGGGGGCCCTAACTATGGCTACACCTTC.

The CDR3 DNA sequence: TGTGCCAGCAGCTTAAGGAGGGCCTCTGGAAACACCATATATTTT. Translated, it gives CASSLRRASGNTIYF. The rearrangement links TRBV7-9 to TRBJ1-3; D is unresolved. The CDR3 spans 15 residues. Germline-derived CDR1 and CDR2 are SEHNR and FQNEAQ (reference sequence). Trimming removed 2 bases at V and 0 bases at J, with 8 bases between.

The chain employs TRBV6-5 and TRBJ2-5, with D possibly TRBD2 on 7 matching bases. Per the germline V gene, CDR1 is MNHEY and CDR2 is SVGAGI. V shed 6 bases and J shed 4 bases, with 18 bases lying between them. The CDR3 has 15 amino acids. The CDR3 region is CASSKGGASGETQYF. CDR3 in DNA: TGTGCCAGCAGCAAAGGGGGGGCCTCGGGAGAGACCCAGTACTTC.

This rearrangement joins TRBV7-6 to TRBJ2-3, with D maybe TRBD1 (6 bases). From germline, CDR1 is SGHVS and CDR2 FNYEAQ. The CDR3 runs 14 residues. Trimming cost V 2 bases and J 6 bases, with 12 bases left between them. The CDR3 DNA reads TGTGCCAGCAGCTTAAACCAGGGGTGGGATACGCAGTATTTT. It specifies CASSLNQGWDTQYF.

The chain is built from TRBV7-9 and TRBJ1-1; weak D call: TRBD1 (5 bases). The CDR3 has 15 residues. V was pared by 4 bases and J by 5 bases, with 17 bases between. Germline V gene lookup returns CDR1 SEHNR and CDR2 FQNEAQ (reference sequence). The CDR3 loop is CASSSGPKPSTEAFF. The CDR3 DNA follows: TGTGCCAGCAGCTCGGGACCGAAGCCTTCTACTGAAGCTTTCTTT.

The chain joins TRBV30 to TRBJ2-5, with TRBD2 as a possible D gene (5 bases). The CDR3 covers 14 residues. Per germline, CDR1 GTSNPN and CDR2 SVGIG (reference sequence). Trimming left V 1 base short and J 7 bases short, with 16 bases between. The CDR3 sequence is CAWSAGSYSGTQYF. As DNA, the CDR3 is TGTGCCTGGAGTGCTGGGAGTTACTCGGGGACCCAGTACTTC.

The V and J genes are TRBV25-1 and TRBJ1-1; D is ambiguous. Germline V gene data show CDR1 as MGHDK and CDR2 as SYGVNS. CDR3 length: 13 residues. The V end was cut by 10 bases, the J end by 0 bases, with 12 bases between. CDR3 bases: TGTGCCACTACGGGAGGCTTGAACACTGAAGCTTTCTTT. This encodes CATTGGLNTEAFF. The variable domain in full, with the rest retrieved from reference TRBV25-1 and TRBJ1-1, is EADIYQTPRYLVIGTGKKITLECSQTMGHDKMYWYQQDPGMELHLIHYSYGVNSTEKGDLSSESTVSRIRTEHFPLTLESARPSHTSQYLCATTGGLNTEAFFGQGTRLTVV.

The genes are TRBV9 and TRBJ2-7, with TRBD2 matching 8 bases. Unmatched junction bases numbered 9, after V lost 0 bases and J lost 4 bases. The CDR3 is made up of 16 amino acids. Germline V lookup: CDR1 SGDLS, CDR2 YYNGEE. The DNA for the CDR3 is TGTGCCAGCAGCGTAGCAAGCGGGGGAACCCTTTACGAGCAGTACTTC. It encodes CASSVASGGTLYEQYF.

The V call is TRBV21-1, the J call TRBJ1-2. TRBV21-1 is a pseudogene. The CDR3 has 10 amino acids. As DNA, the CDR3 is TGTGCCAGCAGCAGGGGAAGCTACACCTTC. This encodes CASSRGSYTF.

The CDR3: CASTRVGTNEKLFF. The CDR3 DNA reads TGTGCCAGCACAAGGGTCGGGACTAATGAAAAACTGTTTTTT. The chain carries TRBV2 and TRBJ1-4; D is unresolved. V was pared by 7 bases and J by 2 bases, with 11 bases between. This CDR3 has 14 amino acids. Germline CDR1 SNHLY, CDR2 FYNNEI.

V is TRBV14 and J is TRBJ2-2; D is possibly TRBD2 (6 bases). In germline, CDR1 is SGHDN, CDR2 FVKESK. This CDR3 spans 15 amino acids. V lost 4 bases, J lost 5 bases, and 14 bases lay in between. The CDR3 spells CASSRLIGGTGELFF. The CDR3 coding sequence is TGTGCCAGCAGCCGCCTTATCGGGGGAACCGGGGAGCTGTTTTTT.

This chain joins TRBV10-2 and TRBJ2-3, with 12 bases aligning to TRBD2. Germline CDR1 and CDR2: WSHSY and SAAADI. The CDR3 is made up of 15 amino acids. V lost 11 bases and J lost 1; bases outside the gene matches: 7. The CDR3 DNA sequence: TGCGCCGTATCCGGGACTAGCGGGCGCACAGATACGCAGTATTTT. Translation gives CAVSGTSGRTDTQYF.

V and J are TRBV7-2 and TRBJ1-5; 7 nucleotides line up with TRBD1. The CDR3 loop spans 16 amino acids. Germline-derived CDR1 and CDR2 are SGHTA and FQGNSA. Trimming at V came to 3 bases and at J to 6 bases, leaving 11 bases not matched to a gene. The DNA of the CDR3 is TGTGCCAGCAGCTTTGGGCCGTTAGGGGGCGGTCAGCCCCAGCATTTT. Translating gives CASSFGPLGGGQPQHF.

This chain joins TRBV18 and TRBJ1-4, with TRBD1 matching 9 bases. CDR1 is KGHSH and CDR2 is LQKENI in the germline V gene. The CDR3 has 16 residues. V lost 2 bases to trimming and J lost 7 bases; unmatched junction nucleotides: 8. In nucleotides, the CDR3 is TGTGCCAGCTCACCAGTGGAGACAGGGGGGGCTGAAAAACTGTTTTTT. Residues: CASSPVETGGAEKLFF.

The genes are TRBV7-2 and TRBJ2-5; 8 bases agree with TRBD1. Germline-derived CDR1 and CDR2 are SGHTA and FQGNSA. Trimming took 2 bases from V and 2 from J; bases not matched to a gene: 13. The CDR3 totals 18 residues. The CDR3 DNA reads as TGTGCCAGCAGCTTAAGTGGCAGGGGGCCAGCGGGTCAAGAGACCCAGTACTTC. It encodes CASSLSGRGPAGQETQYF.

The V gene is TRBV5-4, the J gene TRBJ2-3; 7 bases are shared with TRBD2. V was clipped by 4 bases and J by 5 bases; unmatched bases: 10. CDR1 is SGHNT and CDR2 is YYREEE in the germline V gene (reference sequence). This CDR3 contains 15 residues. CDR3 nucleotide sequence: TGTGCCAGCAGCCCCTGGGGGGGGGTCAGAGATACGCAGTATTTT. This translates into CASSPWGGVRDTQYF.

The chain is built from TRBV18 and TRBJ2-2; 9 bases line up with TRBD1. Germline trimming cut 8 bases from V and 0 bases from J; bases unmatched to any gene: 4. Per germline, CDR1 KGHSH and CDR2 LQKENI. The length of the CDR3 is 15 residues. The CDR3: CASATGGANTGELFF. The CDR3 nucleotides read TGTGCCAGCGCCACAGGGGGCGCGAACACCGGGGAGCTGTTTTTT. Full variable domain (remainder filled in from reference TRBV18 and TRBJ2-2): NAGVMQNPRHLVRRRGQEARLRCSPMKGHSHVYWYRQLPEEGLKFMVYLQKENIIDESGMPKERFSAEFPKEGPSILRIQQVVRGDSAAYFCASATGGANTGELFFGEGSRLTVL.